This TCR beta chain is drawn from a study of blood T cell repertoires in COVID-19. In the study overall: The United States, Italy and Spain provided the acute and convalescent COVID-19 samples.

The repertoire was sequenced with immunoSEQ multiplex PCR; TCRdb's copy has only in-frame clones and lacks some. The sample has 25,000 to 30,000 clones; roughly 76% are singletons. This CDR3 is 14 amino acids long. The J segment lost 6 bases and the V segment lost 4 bases, leaving 3 bases of the junction unmatched. The germline CDR1 and CDR2 sequences are SGHRS and YFSETQ. This chain uses TRBV5-1 with TRBJ1-4; 10 bases match TRBD1. The sequence was collected from a man between 65 and 79 years old with acute or convalescent COVID-19. The sample taken for sequencing was peripheral blood. The CDR3 here is CASSATGGDEKLFF. The CDR3 DNA reads as TGCGCCAGCAGCGCGACAGGGGGCGATGAAAAACTGTTTTTT.